The 19 T cell receptor beta chains presented below share a single source sample, sequenced in a study of control samples from healthy donors and cancer patients. Method: immunoSEQ multiplex PCR; TCRdb's copy keeps in-frame clones and lacks some. The profile shows about 94,000 clones, around 87% of them singletons. The sequenced sample consisted of blood. The origin of the receptors is a woman in her fifties or sixties in good health.

The chain joins TRBV6-1 to TRBJ2-7; 11 nucleotides align to TRBD2. This CDR3 is built from 18 residues. The V segment lost 4 bases and the J segment 3 bases; nucleotides outside the gene matches: 14. Per germline, CDR1 MNHNS and CDR2 SASEGT. This CDR3 reads CASSGKRLAGRDLYEQYF. For the CDR3, the DNA is TGTGCCAGCAGTGGCAAGAGACTAGCGGGGAGGGACCTCTACGAGCAGTACTTC.

J is TRBJ1-5 and V is TRBV18; 7 nucleotides match TRBD1. CDR1 and CDR2 (germline): KGHSH, LQKENI. The V gene end was trimmed by 5 bases and the J gene end by 0 bases; junction bases not matched to a gene: 1. CDR3 length equals 14 residues. The CDR3 region is CASSGTASNQPQHF. CDR3 nucleotides: TGTGCCAGCTCAGGGACAGCTAGCAATCAGCCCCAGCATTTT.

The gene calls are TRBV29-1 and TRBJ2-3; 8 bases match TRBD2. Germline V CDR1 and CDR2: SQVTM, ANQGSEA. The junction had 6 bases not matched to a gene; V was cut back by 3 bases and J by 4 bases. The CDR3 covers 14 residues. The CDR3 protein is CSVDSRGGSDTQYF. CDR3 in DNA: TGCAGCGTTGACAGTCGGGGGGGGTCAGATACGCAGTATTTT.

The chain couples TRBV11-3 to TRBJ1-2, with 8 bases identical to TRBD1. The germline gives CDR1 SGHNT, CDR2 YENEEA. Losses at the gene ends were 5 bases for V and 4 bases for J; bases not matched to a gene: 6. This CDR3 has 14 residues. Here the CDR3 reads CASSDGQGPYGYTF. For the CDR3, the DNA is TGTGCCAGCAGCGACGGACAGGGCCCCTATGGCTACACCTTC. The complete variable domain, with remaining parts taken from reference TRBV11-3 and TRBJ1-2, reads EAGVVQSPRYKIIEKKQPVAFWCNPISGHNTLYWYLQNLGQGPELLIRYENEEAVDDSQLPKDRFSAERLKGVDSTLKIQPAELGDSAVYLCASSDGQGPYGYTFGSGTRLTVV.

The J gene is TRBJ1-2, the V gene TRBV7-2; D remains unclear. This CDR3 region has 15 residues. Looked up from germline, CDR1 is SGHTA and CDR2 is FQGNSA. Trimming left V 3 bases short and J 2 bases short, with 13 bases between. As DNA, the CDR3 is TGTGCCAGCAGCTTGGCGATACAGCAGAACTATGGCTACACCTTC. It encodes CASSLAIQQNYGYTF.

The genes are TRBV6-5 and TRBJ2-7; 10 bases line up with TRBD2. In germline, CDR1 is MNHEY, CDR2 SVGAGI. Losses at the gene ends were 6 bases for V and 7 bases for J; bases not matched to a gene: 12. This CDR3 region has 15 residues. DNA for the CDR3: TGTGCCAGCAGCCTCGGGGGAGCGGGAGGGGGTGAGCAGTACTTC. This gives the protein CASSLGGAGGGEQYF.

Points on this clone: This specimen includes other DNA sequences encoding the same CDR3. The CDR3 coding sequence is TGTGCCAGTAGCCTAAGGACAGGGACTGAAGCTTTCTTT. Translated, it gives CASSLRTGTEAFF. The V and J genes are TRBV19 and TRBJ1-1, with TRBD1 matching 8 bases. The trim removed 6 bases at V and 5 bases at J, leaving 5 bases unmatched. The germline V gene has CDR1 LNHDA and CDR2 SQIVND (reference sequence). There are 13 residues in the CDR3. Supplemented by reference TRBV19 and TRBJ1-1, the full variable domain reads DGGITQSPKYLFRKEGQNVTLSCEQNLNHDAMYWYRQDPGQGLRLIYYSQIVNDFQKGDIAEGYSVSREKKESFPLTVTSAQKNPTAFYLCASSLRTGTEAFFGQGTRLTVV.

The chain joins TRBV6-1 to TRBJ1-3, with a tentative D call TRBD1 (5 bases). V was clipped by 1 base and J by 5 bases, with 12 bases between them. Germline V gene data show CDR1 as MNHNS and CDR2 as SASEGT. This CDR3 is built from 15 residues. The CDR3 region is CASSEDQEGRNTIYF. The CDR3 coding sequence is TGTGCCAGCAGTGAAGATCAAGAGGGACGAAACACCATATATTTT.

The chain employs TRBV5-1 and TRBJ1-6; 9 bases fit TRBD1. This CDR3 spans 15 amino acids. Germline CDR1 and CDR2: SGHRS and YFSETQ. V lost 0 bases and J lost 8; bases outside the gene matches: 3. In nucleotides, the CDR3 is TGCGCCAGCAGCTTGGTCGGGGACAGGGATTCACCCCTCCACTTT. Amino acids: CASSLVGDRDSPLHF.

This chain connects TRBV5-1 to TRBJ1-2, with D possibly matching TRBD1 (6 bases). Germline V gene lookup returns CDR1 SGHRS and CDR2 YFSETQ. The CDR3 has 13 amino acids. V lost 4 bases and J lost 4, with 11 bases in between. CDR3 amino acids: CASSGDTLYGYTF. The DNA for the CDR3 is TGCGCCAGCAGCGGGGACACCCTCTATGGCTACACCTTC.

The chain combines TRBV7-6 with TRBJ2-5; D unresolved. The V end was cut by 0 bases, the J end by 0 bases, with 14 bases between. Germline assignment: CDR1 SGHVS and CDR2 FNYEAQ. The CDR3 is 17 residues long. CDR3 DNA: TGTGCCAGCAGCTTAGCGCATTCGGTGCTGTACCAAGAGACCCAGTACTTC. Translated: CASSLAHSVLYQETQYF.

The chain joins TRBV28 to TRBJ2-4, with D unclear. V was pared by 5 bases and J by 2 bases, with 16 bases between. Germline-derived CDR1 and CDR2 are MDHEN and SYDVKM. CDR3 length equals 16 residues. CDR3 amino acids: CASSPTRTDTKNIQYF. The CDR3, as DNA: TGTGCCAGCAGTCCTACCCGGACGGATACCAAAAACATTCAGTACTTC. Filled out from reference TRBV28 and TRBJ2-4, the complete variable domain reads DVKVTQSSRYLVKRTGEKVFLECVQDMDHENMFWYRQDPGLGLRLIYFSYDVKMKEKGDIPEGYSVSREKKERFSLILESASTNQTSMYLCASSPTRTDTKNIQYFGAGTRLSVL.

The CDR3 loop reads CSADGRAGELFF. For the CDR3, the DNA is TGCAGCGCCGATGGGCGGGCCGGGGAGCTGTTTTTT. This chain links TRBV29-1 with TRBJ2-2, with D possibly TRBD2 on 5 matching bases. V was pared by 7 bases and J by 6 bases, with 12 bases between. Germline V gene data show CDR1 as SQVTM and CDR2 as ANQGSEA. The CDR3 is made up of 12 amino acids.

The table lists this clone with a few counts. The chain carries TRBV28 and TRBJ1-5; 11 bases align to TRBD1. V lost 6 bases and J lost 0; bases outside the gene matches: 10. Germline V gene lookup returns CDR1 MDHEN and CDR2 SYDVKM. The CDR3 sequence is 18 residues long. In DNA, the CDR3 is TGTGCCAGCAGCTATAACCGGGACAGGGGGTATAGCAATCAGCCCCAGCATTTT. Protein: CASSYNRDRGYSNQPQHF. The full variable domain, completed using reference TRBV28 and TRBJ1-5, is DVKVTQSSRYLVKRTGEKVFLECVQDMDHENMFWYRQDPGLGLRLIYFSYDVKMKEKGDIPEGYSVSREKKERFSLILESASTNQTSMYLCASSYNRDRGYSNQPQHFGDGTRLSIL.

V is TRBV11-1 and J is TRBJ1-4; unclear D gene. The length of the CDR3 is 15 residues. The germline V and J ends were trimmed by 5 bases and 0 bases, with 10 bases remaining between them. CDR1 is SGHAT and CDR2 is FQDESV in the germline V gene (reference sequence). The CDR3 here is CASSPQRATNEKLFF. For the CDR3, the DNA is TGTGCCAGCAGCCCACAGCGAGCAACTAATGAAAAACTGTTTTTT.

J is TRBJ1-3 and V is TRBV3-1 (or the pseudogene TRBV3-2); D is perhaps TRBD1 (6 bases). Germline V gene data show CDR1 as LGHDT and CDR2 as YNNKEL (reference sequence). V was trimmed by 1 base and J by 2 bases, leaving 12 bases between them. This CDR3 is 16 amino acids long. CDR3 sequence reads: CASSQGLGGAGNTIYF. The CDR3 nucleotides are TGTGCCAGCAGCCAAGGTCTCGGGGGCGCTGGAAACACCATATATTTT.

This chain links TRBV27 with TRBJ1-2; perhaps TRBD1 as D (6 bases). The germline V and J ends were trimmed by 4 bases and 4 bases, with 16 bases remaining between them. The V gene's germline CDR1 is MNHEY and CDR2 SMNVEV (reference sequence). The length of the CDR3 is 15 residues. CDR3 nucleotide sequence: TGTGCCAGCAGTTCCCGGGGAGGGGGTAGCTATGGCTACACCTTC. Its translation is CASSSRGGGSYGYTF.

Details on this clone: Additional DNA sequences in this sample encode the identical CDR3. The chain is built from TRBV7-3 and TRBJ2-6; no firm D call. This CDR3 has 15 amino acids. Germline V lookup: CDR1 SGHTA, CDR2 FQGTGA. V lost 5 bases to trimming and J lost 0 bases, with 8 bases between them. The CDR3 DNA is TGTGCCAGCAGCCTGGCGGTCTCTGGGGCCAACGTCCTGACTTTC. Amino acids: CASSLAVSGANVLTF.

This rearrangement joins TRBV15 to TRBJ1-5; D is unresolved. Per the germline V gene, CDR1 is LNHNV and CDR2 is YYDKDF (reference sequence). V dropped 0 bases and J dropped 3 bases, with 12 bases sitting between them. The CDR3 consists of 16 residues. The CDR3 region has the DNA TGTGCCACCAGCAGAGATCCAATGGGCCCCAATCAGCCCCAGCATTTT. Protein product: CATSRDPMGPNQPQHF.